The rows below give T cell receptor beta chains drawn from one sample of a study of T cell repertoires in cytomegalovirus infection. MiXCR was run by TCRdb on the reads, yielding one entry per CDR3 protein. The sample holds just under 500,000 distinct CDR3 sequences, 30% to 35% seen once. Their antigen targets remain unknown. The sequencing used cultured PBMCs, collected from culture after CMV antigen stimulation. The receptors here all came from a human donor in good health (CMV status not recorded). Some clones in this sample may be carry-over from other donors' samples. Both conserved end residues are part of each CDR3. Each record gives: D gene, J gene, V gene, clone size, CDR3 DNA, CDR3 protein. A D gene is named only where the DNA matches it firmly. The size field is filled for only some rows; it gives once, few, many or a size class.

>NA|TRBJ2-2|TRBV7-2|many
TGTGCCAGCAGCTTAATTTTGGGGAACGGGGAGCTGTTTTTT
CASSLILGNGELFF
>NA|TRBJ1-3|TRBV19|few
TGTGCCAGTAGTATCAGTCAGGGTGGAAACACCATATATTTT
CASSISQGGNTIYF
>NA|TRBJ2-3|TRBV12-3/TRBV12-4|few
TGTGCCAGCAGAGCCTTTGGCTCACAAGATACGCAGTATTTT
CASRAFGSQDTQYF
>NA|TRBJ1-3|TRBV29-1|NA
TGCAGCGTTGCTAGGGGAGACACCATATATTTT
CSVARGDTIYF
>NA|TRBJ2-4|TRBV6-5|few
TGTGCCAGCAGTCTAGCGCCAGTATCCCGCATTCAGTACTTC
CASSLAPVSRIQYF
>TRBD1|TRBJ2-7|TRBV6-2/TRBV6-3|few
TGTGCCAGCAGTTCGGCGGGGGACAGGGAAAGACGAGAGCAGTACTTC
CASSSAGDRERREQYF
>NA|TRBJ2-4|TRBV30|NA
TGTGCCTGGAATCGTCCGAGGGGTCATGACAAAAACATTCAGTACTTC
CAWNRPRGHDKNIQYF
>NA|TRBJ2-1|TRBV7-9|many
TGTGCCAGCAGTTTCACCCAAAGGGGGGATGAGCAGTTCTTC
CASSFTQRGDEQFF
>NA|TRBJ2-3|TRBV29-1|NA
TGCAGCGTTGTTCCAGGGAGCACAGATACGCAGTATTTT
CSVVPGSTDTQYF
>TRBD1|TRBJ1-2|TRBV19|NA
TGTGCCAGTAGACAAACAGGGGTCCGGGACTACACCTTC
CASRQTGVRDYTF
>NA|TRBJ2-2|TRBV2|few
TGTGCCAGCAGGCCCCCCCTGGGGAACACCGGGGAGCTGTTTTTT
CASRPPLGNTGELFF
>NA|TRBJ2-1|TRBV18|few
TGTGCCAGCTCACCACCGAGGGAGGTCGGCTCCTACAATGAGCAGTTCTTC
CASSPPREVGSYNEQFF
>TRBD1|TRBJ1-1|TRBV4-1|few
TGCGCCAGCAGCCAAGAACAGGGGGCGGCGGGAATGAACACTGAAGCTTTCTTT
CASSQEQGAAGMNTEAFF
>NA|TRBJ2-5|TRBV11-2|many
TGTGCCAGCAGCCTTAGAGTGGGACTGACACAAGAGACCCAGTACTTC
CASSLRVGLTQETQYF
>TRBD2|TRBJ2-5|TRBV19|NA
TGTGCCAGTAGTTCCGCGACTAGCGGCCAAGAGACCCAGTACTTC
CASSSATSGQETQYF
>TRBD2|TRBJ2-1|TRBV7-2|many
TGTGCCAGCAGTCCTCTAGCGGGAGGGCCGAGTGAGCAGTTCTTC
CASSPLAGGPSEQFF
>NA|TRBJ1-2|TRBV12-3/TRBV12-4|NA
TGTGCCAGCAGTTTCGACCGCGGAGGCTACACCTTC
CASSFDRGGYTF
>NA|TRBJ2-1|TRBV25-1|few
TGTGCCAGCAGTGAACGACTTAGGGGAGGTAAACAGTTCTTC
CASSERLRGGKQFF
>TRBD2|TRBJ2-1|TRBV6-1|NA
TGTGCCAGCAACCTAGCGGACTCCTCCTACAATGAGCAGTTCTTC
CASNLADSSYNEQFF
>TRBD1|TRBJ1-1|TRBV6-2/TRBV6-3|NA
TGTGCCAGCAGCGGGACAGTGAGGGACCCTGAAGCTTTCTTT
CASSGTVRDPEAFF
>TRBD1|TRBJ1-2|TRBV9|NA
TGTGCCAGCAGCGGAAGACAGGGAGGTGATGGCTACACGTTC
CASSGRQGGDGYTF
>NA|TRBJ2-6|TRBV18|few
TGTGCCAGCTCACCATTCGGGGTCTCTGGGGCCAACGTCCTGACTTTC
CASSPFGVSGANVLTF
>NA|TRBJ1-2|TRBV7-2|many
TGTGCCAGCAGCTTTGCCCCAGGGGACTATGGCTACACCTTC
CASSFAPGDYGYTF
>NA|TRBJ1-1|TRBV12-3/TRBV12-4|NA
TGTGCCAGCACGAGTCGACAGGCCAACACTGAAGCTTTCTTT
CASTSRQANTEAFF